The clone carrying this TCR beta chain was observed a single time. Sequencing was performed with immunoSEQ multiplex PCR; in TCRdb, only in-frame clones are kept and a portion is missing. The sample records approximately 200,000 clones, 85% being singletons. Trimming removed 5 bases from V and 5 bases from J; junction bases left unmatched: 1. Germline CDR1 reads SQVTM; CDR2 reads ANQGSEA. CDR3 length equals 11 residues. The data derive from a study of blood T cell repertoires in COVID-19. Everyone who took part was 18 to 89 years old, and they came from 24 US areas. Participant-given clinical history determined each cohort assignment. Recovered status in Cohort 3 required two negative PCRs, clearance, or symptom resolution.

Sequenced input: PBMCs or T cells enriched from blood (not recorded which). The clonotype comes from a man aged 40-55 years who had recovered from COVID-19. The gene calls are TRBV29-1 and TRBJ1-2, with 8 positions matching TRBD1. CDR3 region: CSVQGAYGYTF. The CDR3 bases are TGCAGCGTTCAGGGGGCGTATGGCTACACCTTC. Variable domain in full (rest from reference TRBV29-1 and TRBJ1-2): SAVISQKPSRDICQRGTSLTIQCQVDSQVTMMFWYRQQPGQSLTLIATANQGSEATYESGFVIDKFPISRPNLTFSTLTVSNMSPEDSSIYLCSVQGAYGYTFGSGTRLTVV.